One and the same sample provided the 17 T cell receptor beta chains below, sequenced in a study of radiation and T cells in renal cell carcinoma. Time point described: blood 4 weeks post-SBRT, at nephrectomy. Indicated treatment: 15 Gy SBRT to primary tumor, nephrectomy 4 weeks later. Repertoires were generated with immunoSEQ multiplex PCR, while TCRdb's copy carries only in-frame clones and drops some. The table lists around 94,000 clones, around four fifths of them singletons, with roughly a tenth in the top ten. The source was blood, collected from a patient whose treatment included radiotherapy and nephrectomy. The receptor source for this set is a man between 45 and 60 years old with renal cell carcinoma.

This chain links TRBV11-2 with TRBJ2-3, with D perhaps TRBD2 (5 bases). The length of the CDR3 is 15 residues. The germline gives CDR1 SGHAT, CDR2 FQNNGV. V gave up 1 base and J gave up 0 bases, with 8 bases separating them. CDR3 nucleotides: TGTGCCAGCAGCTTAGTGGGCGGGAGCACAGATACGCAGTATTTT. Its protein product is CASSLVGGSTDTQYF. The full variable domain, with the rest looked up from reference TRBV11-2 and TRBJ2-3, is EAGVAQSPRYKIIEKRQSVAFWCNPISGHATLYWYQQILGQGPKLLIQFQNNGVVDDSQLPKDRFSAERLKGVDSTLKIQPAKLEDSAVYLCASSLVGGSTDTQYFGPGTRLTVL.

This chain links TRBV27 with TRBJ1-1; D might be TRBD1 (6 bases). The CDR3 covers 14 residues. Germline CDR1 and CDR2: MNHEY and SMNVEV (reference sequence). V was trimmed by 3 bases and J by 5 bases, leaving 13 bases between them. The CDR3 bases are TGTGCCAGCAGTTTTGAGGGGGGCTATACTGAAGCTTTCTTT. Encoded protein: CASSFEGGYTEAFF.

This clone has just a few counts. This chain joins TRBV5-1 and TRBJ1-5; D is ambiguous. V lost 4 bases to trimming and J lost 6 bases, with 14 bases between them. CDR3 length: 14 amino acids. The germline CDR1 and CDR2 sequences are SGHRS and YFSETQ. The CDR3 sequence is CASSATQSRQPQHF. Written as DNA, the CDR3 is TGCGCCAGCAGCGCTACTCAGTCGCGTCAGCCCCAGCATTTT.

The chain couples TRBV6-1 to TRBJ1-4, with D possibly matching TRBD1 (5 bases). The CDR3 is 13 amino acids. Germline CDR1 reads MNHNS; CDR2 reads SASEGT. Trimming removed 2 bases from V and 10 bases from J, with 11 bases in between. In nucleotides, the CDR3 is TGTGCCAGCAGTGAAACGGCAGGGAGAAAACTGTTTTTT. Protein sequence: CASSETAGRKLFF.

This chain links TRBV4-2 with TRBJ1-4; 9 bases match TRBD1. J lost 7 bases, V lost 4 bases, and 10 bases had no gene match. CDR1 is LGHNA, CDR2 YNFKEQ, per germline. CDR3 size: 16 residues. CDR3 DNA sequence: TGTGCCAGCAGCCTAACAGGGGGCTCGGGGGCTGAAAAACTGTTTTTT. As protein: CASSLTGGSGAEKLFF.

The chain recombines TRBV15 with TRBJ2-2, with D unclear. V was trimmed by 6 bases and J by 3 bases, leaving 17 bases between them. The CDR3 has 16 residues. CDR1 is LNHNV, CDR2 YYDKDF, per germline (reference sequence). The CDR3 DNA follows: TGTGCCACCAGTGGAACGGCGACCCTTTACACCGGGGAGCTGTTTTTT. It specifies CATSGTATLYTGELFF.

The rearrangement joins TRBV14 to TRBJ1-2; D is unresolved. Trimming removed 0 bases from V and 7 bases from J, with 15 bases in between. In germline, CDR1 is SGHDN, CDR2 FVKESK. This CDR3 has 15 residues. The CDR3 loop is CASSQDRADLRGYTF. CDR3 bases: TGTGCCAGCAGCCAAGATAGGGCGGATTTACGTGGCTACACCTTC. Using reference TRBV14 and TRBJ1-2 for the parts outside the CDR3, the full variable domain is EAGVTQFPSHSVIEKGQTVTLRCDPISGHDNLYWYRRVMGKEIKFLLHFVKESKQDESGMPNNRFLAERTGGTYSTLKVQPAELEDSGVYFCASSQDRADLRGYTFGSGTRLTVV.

The DNA of the CDR3 is TGTGCCATCAGTGAGGATTATGGGTTCTCTGGGGCCAACGTCCTGACTTTC. It is translated as CAISEDYGFSGANVLTF. The chain combines TRBV10-3 with TRBJ2-6; D remains ambiguous. The CDR3 runs to 17 residues. Trimming cost V 2 bases and J 0 bases, with 11 bases left between them. In germline, CDR1 is ENHRY, CDR2 SYGVKD.

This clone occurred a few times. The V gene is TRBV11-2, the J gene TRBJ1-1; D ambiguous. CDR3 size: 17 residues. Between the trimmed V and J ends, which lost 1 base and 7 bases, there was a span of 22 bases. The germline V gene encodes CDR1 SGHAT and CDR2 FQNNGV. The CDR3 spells CASSLGLRAGTSFEAFF. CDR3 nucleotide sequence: TGTGCCAGCAGCTTAGGGTTGCGGGCAGGAACTTCATTTGAAGCTTTCTTT.

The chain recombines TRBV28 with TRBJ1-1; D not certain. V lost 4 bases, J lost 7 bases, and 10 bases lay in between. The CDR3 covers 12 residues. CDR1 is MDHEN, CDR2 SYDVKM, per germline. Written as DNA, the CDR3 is TGTGCCAGCAGTTCCGGTGGGAATGAAGCTTTCTTT. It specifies CASSSGGNEAFF. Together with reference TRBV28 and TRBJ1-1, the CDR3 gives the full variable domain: DVKVTQSSRYLVKRTGEKVFLECVQDMDHENMFWYRQDPGLGLRLIYFSYDVKMKEKGDIPEGYSVSREKKERFSLILESASTNQTSMYLCASSSGGNEAFFGQGTRLTVV.

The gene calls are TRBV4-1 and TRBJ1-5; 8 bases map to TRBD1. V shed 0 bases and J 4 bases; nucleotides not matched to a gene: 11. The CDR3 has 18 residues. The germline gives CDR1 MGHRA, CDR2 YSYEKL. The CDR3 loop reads CASSQEVGQTGANQPQHF. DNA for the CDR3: TGCGCCAGCAGCCAAGAGGTTGGCCAGACAGGGGCAAATCAGCCCCAGCATTTT.

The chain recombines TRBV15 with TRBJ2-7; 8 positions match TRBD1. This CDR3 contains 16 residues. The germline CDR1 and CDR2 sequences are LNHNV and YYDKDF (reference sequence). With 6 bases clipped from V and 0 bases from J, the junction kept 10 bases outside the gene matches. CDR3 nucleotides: TGTGCCACCAGGGGGAGAACAGGGGGGCACTCCTACGAGCAGTACTTC. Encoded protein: CATRGRTGGHSYEQYF.

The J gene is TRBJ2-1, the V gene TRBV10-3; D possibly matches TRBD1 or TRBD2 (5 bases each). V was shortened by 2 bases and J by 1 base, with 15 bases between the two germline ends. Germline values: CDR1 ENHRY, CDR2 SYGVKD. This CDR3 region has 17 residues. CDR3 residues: CAISEVKGERSYNEQFF. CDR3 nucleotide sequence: TGTGCCATCAGTGAGGTTAAAGGGGAGAGGTCCTACAATGAGCAGTTCTTC.

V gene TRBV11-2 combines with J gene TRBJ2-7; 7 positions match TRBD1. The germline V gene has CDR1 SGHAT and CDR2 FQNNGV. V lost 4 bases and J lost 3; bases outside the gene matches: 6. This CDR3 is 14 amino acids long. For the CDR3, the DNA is TGTGCCAGCAGCTCGGACAGGTGGAGCTACGAGCAGTACTTC. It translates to CASSSDRWSYEQYF.

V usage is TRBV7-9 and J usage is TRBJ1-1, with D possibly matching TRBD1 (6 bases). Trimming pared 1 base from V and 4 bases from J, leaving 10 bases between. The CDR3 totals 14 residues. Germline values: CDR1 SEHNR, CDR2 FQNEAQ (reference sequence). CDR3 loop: CASSLVGQPTEAFF. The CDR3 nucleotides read TGTGCCAGCAGCTTAGTTGGACAGCCCACTGAAGCTTTCTTT.

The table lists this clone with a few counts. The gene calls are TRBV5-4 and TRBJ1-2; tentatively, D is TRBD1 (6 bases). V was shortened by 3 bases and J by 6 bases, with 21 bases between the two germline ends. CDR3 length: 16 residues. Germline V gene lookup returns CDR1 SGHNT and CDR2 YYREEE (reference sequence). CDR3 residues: CASSSGGGEQGNGYTF. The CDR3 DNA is TGTGCCAGCAGCTCCGGGGGTGGGGAGCAGGGGAATGGCTACACCTTC.

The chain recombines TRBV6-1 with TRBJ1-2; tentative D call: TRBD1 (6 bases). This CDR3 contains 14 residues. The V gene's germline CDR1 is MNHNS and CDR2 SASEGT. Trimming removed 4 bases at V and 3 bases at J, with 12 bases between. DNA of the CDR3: TGTGCCAGCAGTGGTTTACAGGGATACTATGGCTACACCTTC. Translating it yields CASSGLQGYYGYTF.